The 6 T cell receptor beta chains below were found in one sample sequenced in a study of blood T cell repertoires in COVID-19. The assay was immunoSEQ multiplex PCR, and TCRdb's table has in-frame clones only and misses some. The sample contains around 100,000 clones, 75% to 90% of which appear only once. Sequenced sample: peripheral blood. Receptors originate from a man in his 60s with COVID-19, enrolled during active disease.

The chain combines TRBV7-3 with TRBJ1-1; the match to TRBD1 covers 8 bases. Germline values: CDR1 SGHTA, CDR2 FQGTGA. Trimming removed 5 bases from V and 2 bases from J; junction bases left unmatched: 7. The CDR3 is 15 residues long. The CDR3 protein is CASSEFGTGNTEAFF. Written as DNA, the CDR3 is TGTGCCAGCAGCGAATTCGGGACAGGAAACACTGAAGCTTTCTTT.

The V gene is TRBV28, the J gene TRBJ2-5, with D possibly TRBD2 on 7 matching bases. The CDR3 contains 15 residues. The germline V gene encodes CDR1 MDHEN and CDR2 SYDVKM. V shed 6 bases and J shed 4 bases, with 18 bases lying between them. The CDR3 DNA sequence: TGTGCCAGCAGCTATTCCAGGGGAGGGGGAGAGACCCAGTACTTC. Encoded protein: CASSYSRGGGETQYF.

The V and J genes are TRBV7-3 and TRBJ1-4; 7 bases line up with TRBD1. The CDR3 consists of 15 residues. The junction had 5 bases not matched to a gene; V was cut back by 2 bases and J by 5 bases. Germline V gives CDR1 SGHTA, CDR2 FQGTGA. Here the CDR3 DNA reads TGTGCCAGCAGCTTAGCAGGGGGTGAAAATGAAAAACTGTTTTTT. Amino acids: CASSLAGGENEKLFF.

J is TRBJ1-1 and V is TRBV30; D is uncertain. This CDR3 comprises 14 residues. The V end was cut by 2 bases, the J end by 1 base, with 11 bases between. Per the germline V gene, CDR1 is GTSNPN and CDR2 is SVGIG (reference sequence). The CDR3 nucleotides are TGTGCCTGGAGTATGGCCGGGGAGAACACTGAAGCTTTCTTT. Translated, it gives CAWSMAGENTEAFF.

The V and J genes are TRBV6-6 and TRBJ1-2; D unresolved. CDR1 and CDR2 from the germline V gene are MNHNY and SVGAGI (reference sequence). This CDR3 has 14 amino acids. V lost 2 bases and J 3 bases, leaving 10 bases between the germline ends. The CDR3 DNA sequence: TGTGCCAGCAGTTACCCCCCAGTGGACTATGGCTACACCTTC. This codes for CASSYPPVDYGYTF.

The gene calls are TRBV7-9 and TRBJ1-2; 7 bases align to TRBD1. The V segment lost 1 base and the J segment 4 bases; nucleotides outside the gene matches: 3. This CDR3 is 14 amino acids long. Germline values: CDR1 SEHNR, CDR2 FQNEAQ (reference sequence). This CDR3 reads CASSLGQGGYGYTF. CDR3 bases: TGTGCCAGCAGCTTAGGACAGGGAGGCTATGGCTACACCTTC.